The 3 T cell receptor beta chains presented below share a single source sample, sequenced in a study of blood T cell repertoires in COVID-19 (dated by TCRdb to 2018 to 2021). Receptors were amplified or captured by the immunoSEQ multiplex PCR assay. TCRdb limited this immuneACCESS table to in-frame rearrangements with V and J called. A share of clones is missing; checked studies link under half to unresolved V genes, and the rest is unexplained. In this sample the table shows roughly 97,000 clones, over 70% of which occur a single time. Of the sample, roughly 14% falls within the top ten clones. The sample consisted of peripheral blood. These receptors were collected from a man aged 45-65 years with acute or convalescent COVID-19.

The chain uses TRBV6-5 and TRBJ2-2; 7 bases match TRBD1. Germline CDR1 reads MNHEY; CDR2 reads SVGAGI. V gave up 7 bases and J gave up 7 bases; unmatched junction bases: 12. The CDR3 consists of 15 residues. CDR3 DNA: TGTGCCAGCACCTATGGAGACAGGGATCACGGGGAGCTGTTTTTT. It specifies CASTYGDRDHGELFF.

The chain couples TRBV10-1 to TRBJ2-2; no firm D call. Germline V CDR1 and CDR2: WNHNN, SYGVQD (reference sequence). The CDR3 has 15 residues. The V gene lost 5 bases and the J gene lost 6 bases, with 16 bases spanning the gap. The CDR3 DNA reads TGCGCCAGCAGTCCAGGCACCGGTAAATCCGGGGAGCTGTTTTTT. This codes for CASSPGTGKSGELFF.

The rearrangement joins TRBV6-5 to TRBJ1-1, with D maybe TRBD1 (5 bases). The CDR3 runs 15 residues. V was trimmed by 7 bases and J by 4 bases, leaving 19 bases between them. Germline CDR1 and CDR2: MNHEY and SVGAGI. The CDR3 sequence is CASILGGRLGTEAFF. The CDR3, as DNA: TGTGCCAGCATCCTCGGGGGGAGGTTGGGCACTGAAGCTTTCTTT.